What follows describes a single TCR beta chain. Antigen: not known. 13 Jbeta primers and 60 Vbeta primers were used for the PCR. Sequencing used immunoSEQ multiplex PCR; TCRdb keeps in-frame clones, though not all of them. The sample comprises roughly 100,000 clones, over 65% of which are singletons, and around 1.5% rests with the top ten. The CDR3 is made up of 14 amino acids. V lost 4 bases, J lost 6 bases, and 13 bases lay in between. CDR1 and CDR2 from the germline V gene are SGHDN and FVKESK. This sample is part of a study of cytomegalovirus exposure and HLA in healthy donors. Study-level results: It was reported that TCR beta sequences correctly inferred the HLA-A and HLA-B alleles for most subjects. In an earlier analysis, in some 500 donors, most V segments appeared productive either ~87% or ~30% of the time.

The specimen was PBMCs. The sequence was obtained from a woman between 35 and 50 years old in good health and CMV-seronegative. The V call is TRBV14, the J call TRBJ2-1; tentative D call: TRBD1 (5 bases). The CDR3 bases are TGTGCCAGCAGCCCCCATGCAGGGCTCAATGAGCAGTTCTTC. Translation gives CASSPHAGLNEQFF.